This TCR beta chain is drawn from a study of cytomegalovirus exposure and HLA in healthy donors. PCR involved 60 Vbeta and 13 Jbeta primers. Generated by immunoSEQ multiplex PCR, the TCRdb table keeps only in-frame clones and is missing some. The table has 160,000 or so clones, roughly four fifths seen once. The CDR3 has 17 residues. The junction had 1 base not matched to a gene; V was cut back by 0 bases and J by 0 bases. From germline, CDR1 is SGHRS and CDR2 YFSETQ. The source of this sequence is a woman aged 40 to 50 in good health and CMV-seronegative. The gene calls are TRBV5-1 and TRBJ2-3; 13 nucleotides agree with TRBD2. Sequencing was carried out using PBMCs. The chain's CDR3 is CASSLGLAGGSTDTQYF. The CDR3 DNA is TGCGCCAGCAGCTTGGGACTAGCGGGGGGTAGCACAGATACGCAGTATTTT.